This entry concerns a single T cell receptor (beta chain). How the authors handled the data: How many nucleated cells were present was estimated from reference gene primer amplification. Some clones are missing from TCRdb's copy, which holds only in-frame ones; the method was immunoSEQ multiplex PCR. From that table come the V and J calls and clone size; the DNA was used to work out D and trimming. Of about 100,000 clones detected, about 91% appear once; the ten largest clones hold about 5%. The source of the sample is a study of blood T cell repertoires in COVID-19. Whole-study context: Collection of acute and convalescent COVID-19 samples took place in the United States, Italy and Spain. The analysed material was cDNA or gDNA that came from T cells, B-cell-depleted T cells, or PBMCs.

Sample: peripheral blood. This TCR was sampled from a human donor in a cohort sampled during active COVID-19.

The CDR3: CASSHRLAGNQETQYF. CDR3 nucleotide sequence: TGTGCCAGCAGCCATCGACTAGCGGGAAACCAAGAGACCCAGTACTTC. The rearrangement joins TRBV3-1 (or the pseudogene TRBV3-2) to TRBJ2-5; 11 positions match TRBD2. The CDR3 consists of 16 residues. V was pared by 3 bases and J by 0 bases, with 3 bases of the junction left unmatched. The germline V gene has CDR1 LGHDT and CDR2 YNNKEL (reference sequence).